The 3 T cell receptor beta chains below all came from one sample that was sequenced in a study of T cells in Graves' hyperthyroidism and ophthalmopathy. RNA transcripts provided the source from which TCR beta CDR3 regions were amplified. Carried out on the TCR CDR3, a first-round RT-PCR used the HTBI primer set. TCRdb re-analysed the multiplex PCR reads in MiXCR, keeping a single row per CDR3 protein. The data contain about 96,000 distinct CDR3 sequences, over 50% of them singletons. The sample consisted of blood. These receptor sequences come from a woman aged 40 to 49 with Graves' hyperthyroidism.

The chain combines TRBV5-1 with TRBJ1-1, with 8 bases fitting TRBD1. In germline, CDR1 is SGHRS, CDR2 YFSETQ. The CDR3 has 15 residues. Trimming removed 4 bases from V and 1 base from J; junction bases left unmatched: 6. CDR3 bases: TGCGCCAGCAGCATGAGACAGGGGCCGAACACTGAAGCTTTCTTT. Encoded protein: CASSMRQGPNTEAFF.

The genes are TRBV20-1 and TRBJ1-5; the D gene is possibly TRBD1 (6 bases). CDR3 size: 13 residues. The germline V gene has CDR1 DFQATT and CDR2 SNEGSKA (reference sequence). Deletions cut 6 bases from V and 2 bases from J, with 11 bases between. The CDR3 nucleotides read TGCAGTGCCGGAGAGGGGGGCAATCAGCCCCAGCATTTT. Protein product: CSAGEGGNQPQHF.

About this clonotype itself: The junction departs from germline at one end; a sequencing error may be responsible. In DNA, the CDR3 is TGCGCCAGCAGTGAGCCGACTAGCGGGAGGTCGCAGACCCAGTACTTC. This sequence encodes CASSEPTSGRSQTQYF. The chain couples TRBV7-2 to TRBJ2-5; 13 positions match TRBD2. The CDR3 extends over 16 amino acids. Germline CDR1 and CDR2: SGHTA and FQGNSA.